This TCR beta chain was obtained from a study of response to subunit inactivated influenza vaccine. Study findings and constraints: Few additional T cells are recruited per seasonal influenza vaccination, authors suggested.

TCRdb reprocessed the RT-PCR reads via MiXCR and lists one record per CDR3 protein. Found here are under 200,000 distinct CDR3 sequences, roughly a tenth of them singletons; the top ten hold roughly 33%. About this clonotype itself: Its antigen is not identified.

Germline CDR1 and CDR2: SQVTM and ANQGSEA. The CDR3 covers 15 residues. V gave up 6 bases and J gave up 5 bases; unmatched junction bases: 12. The clonotype was recovered from a man in his fifties or sixties who received an inactivated influenza vaccine. V is TRBV29-1 and J is TRBJ2-5; 10 nucleotides match TRBD2. The sequencing used CD8+ T cells sorted from PBMCs, collected about 23 months after vaccination. The CDR3 is CSVCLAGVGGETQYF. For the CDR3, the DNA is TGCAGCGTCTGTCTAGCGGGAGTTGGCGGCGAGACCCAGTACTTC. Full variable domain (missing parts from reference TRBV29-1 and TRBJ2-5): SAVISQKPSRDICQRGTSLTIQCQVDSQVTMMFWYRQQPGQSLTLIATANQGSEATYESGFVIDKFPISRPNLTFSTLTVSNMSPEDSSIYLCSVCLAGVGGETQYFGPGTRLLVL.